Below are 20 T cell receptor beta chains sequenced from a single sample in a study of blood T cell repertoires in COVID-19. TCRdb keeps only in-frame clones here, not all; method: immunoSEQ multiplex PCR. The repertoire includes around 190,000 clones, under 90% of them detected once, and roughly 7% sits in the top ten. The sequencing input was peripheral blood. These TCRs come from a human donor in a cohort sampled during active COVID-19.

J is TRBJ2-7 and V is TRBV5-1, with 12 bases matching TRBD2. Germline CDR1 SGHRS, CDR2 YFSETQ. The CDR3 covers 16 residues. With V trimmed by 4 bases and J by 0 bases, 5 bases remained unmatched. The CDR3 region has the DNA TGCGCCAGCAGCGCCGGACTAGCGGGGCCCTCCTACGAGCAGTACTTC. Its translation is CASSAGLAGPSYEQYF.

This chain links TRBV18 with TRBJ2-7; 9 bases line up with TRBD1. Looked up from germline, CDR1 is KGHSH and CDR2 is LQKENI. The CDR3 has 16 residues. V lost 4 bases, J lost 6 bases, and 13 bases stayed unmatched. In DNA, the CDR3 is TGTGCCAGCTCACAAACCTTCGACAGGGGGTTTTTCGAGCAGTACTTC. Amino acid sequence: CASSQTFDRGFFEQYF.

Details on this clone: Its ends do not fully match the called genes, so a read error is possible. The chain is built from TRBV15 and TRBJ2-7; D remains ambiguous. Per germline, CDR1 LNHNV and CDR2 YYDKDF (reference sequence). This CDR3 contains 14 residues. CDR3 bases: TGTGCCACCAGCAGAGTTGGTTCATCCTATGAGCAGTACTTC. Its protein product is CATSRVGSSYEQYF.

The V and J genes are TRBV6-5 and TRBJ2-3, with 9 bases that match TRBD2. V was clipped by 5 bases and J by 10 bases; unmatched bases: 7. Germline V gene sequence: CDR1 MNHEY, CDR2 SVGAGI. The CDR3 totals 13 residues. The DNA of the CDR3 is TGTGCCAGCAGTCCCATAGCGGGGGCGTCGCAGTATTTT. It yields the protein CASSPIAGASQYF.

The chain has TRBV11-2 and TRBJ1-1; D is unresolved. The CDR3 extends over 15 amino acids. V lost 4 bases and J 2 bases, leaving 14 bases between the germline ends. CDR1 SGHAT and CDR2 FQNNGV come from the germline V gene. CDR3 nucleotides: TGTGCCAGCAGCTCCGTTTCGGCGGGCAACACTGAAGCTTTCTTT. This translates into CASSSVSAGNTEAFF.

The CDR3 nucleotides read TGTGCCAGCAGCCGAACAGGGGTGAGGGAAAAACTGTTTTTT. Translation gives CASSRTGVREKLFF. This chain uses TRBV7-8 with TRBJ1-4; TRBD1 aligns across 7 bases. CDR1 is SGHVS, CDR2 FQNEAQ, per germline. Germline trimming cut 5 bases from V and 8 bases from J; bases unmatched to any gene: 8. CDR3 size: 14 residues.

V usage is TRBV7-8 and J usage is TRBJ1-5; D might be TRBD1 (6 bases). The germline V and J ends were trimmed by 8 bases and 4 bases, with 12 bases remaining between them. This CDR3 has 13 residues. Germline values: CDR1 SGHVS, CDR2 FQNEAQ. The CDR3 sequence is CASVGAGNQPQHF. CDR3 sequence (DNA): TGTGCCAGCGTGGGGGCAGGGAATCAGCCCCAGCATTTT.

J is TRBJ1-5 and V is TRBV6-5, with 9 bases fitting TRBD1. Germline V CDR1 and CDR2: MNHEY, SVGAGI. The CDR3 contains 14 residues. The V gene end was trimmed by 7 bases and the J gene end by 6 bases; junction bases not matched to a gene: 7. The CDR3 DNA is TGTGCCAGCACCGAACAGGGGGCTAGTCAGCCCCAGCATTTT. It yields the protein CASTEQGASQPQHF.

The CDR3 loop is CASTSGTSGYNEQFF. The CDR3 DNA follows: TGTGCCAGTACCTCCGGGACTAGCGGCTACAATGAGCAGTTCTTC. The chain is built from TRBV19 and TRBJ2-1, with 11 bases matching TRBD2. The CDR3 runs to 15 residues. V shed 7 bases, J shed 3 bases, and the junction held 5 bases outside the gene matches. Germline-derived CDR1 and CDR2 are LNHDA and SQIVND (reference sequence). The whole variable domain, remainder taken from reference TRBV19 and TRBJ2-1, is DGGITQSPKYLFRKEGQNVTLSCEQNLNHDAMYWYRQDPGQGLRLIYYSQIVNDFQKGDIAEGYSVSREKKESFPLTVTSAQKNPTAFYLCASTSGTSGYNEQFFGPGTRLTVL.

DNA of the CDR3: TGTGCCAGCAGTGTACAGGGGTTCTCATCGGACACTGAAGCTTTCTTT. This sequence encodes CASSVQGFSSDTEAFF. This rearrangement joins TRBV7-8 to TRBJ1-1, with TRBD1 matching 7 bases. Germline V gene data show CDR1 as SGHVS and CDR2 as FQNEAQ. The CDR3 extends over 16 amino acids. J gave up 3 bases and V 6 bases, and 13 bases lay outside the gene matches.

This rearrangement joins TRBV12-3 or TRBV12-4 to TRBJ1-2; 7 nucleotides line up with TRBD1. The CDR3 loop spans 13 amino acids. V shed 2 bases and J 8 bases; nucleotides not matched to a gene: 5. This CDR3 reads CASSLRGGGGYTF. In nucleotides, the CDR3 is TGTGCCAGCAGTTTAAGAGGGGGCGGGGGCTACACCTTC.

The rearrangement links TRBV27 to TRBJ2-1, with TRBD2 matching over 8 bases. V shed 3 bases, J shed 4 bases, and the junction held 14 bases outside the gene matches. CDR1 and CDR2 (germline): MNHEY, SMNVEV (reference sequence). CDR3 length: 18 residues. The CDR3 sequence is CASSLSGTSIVGYNEQFF. CDR3 in DNA: TGTGCCAGCAGTTTGTCTGGGACTAGTATAGTAGGGTACAATGAGCAGTTCTTC.

The chain joins TRBV9 to TRBJ1-1; D is unclear. CDR3 length: 14 amino acids. Trimming left V 4 bases short and J 0 bases short, with 10 bases between. Germline V gives CDR1 SGDLS, CDR2 YYNGEE. CDR3 DNA sequence: TGTGCCAGCAGCTCGGGCGGGGTGAACACTGAAGCTTTCTTT. As protein: CASSSGGVNTEAFF.

The V and J genes are TRBV10-2 and TRBJ2-1, with 7 bases matching TRBD1. The CDR3 runs 14 residues. Germline CDR1 WSHSY, CDR2 SAAADI. The V segment lost 10 bases and the J segment 0 bases; nucleotides outside the gene matches: 6. The CDR3 region has the DNA TGCGCCACCAGGGGGACAGACTCCTACAATGAGCAGTTCTTC. It yields the protein CATRGTDSYNEQFF.

J is TRBJ2-3 and V is TRBV5-6, with a weak D call TRBD1 (5 bases). Per germline, CDR1 SGHDT and CDR2 YYEEEE. The CDR3 consists of 15 residues. The V end was cut by 0 bases, the J end by 3 bases, with 11 bases between. CDR3: CASSLAGHRTDTQYF. CDR3 nucleotides: TGTGCCAGCAGCTTGGCCGGACACCGAACAGATACGCAGTATTTT.

The chain couples TRBV12-5 to TRBJ2-1, with 11 positions matching TRBD1. The CDR3 length is 18 residues. J gave up 0 bases and V 3 bases, and 7 bases lay outside the gene matches. Germline lookup yields CDR1 LGHNT and CDR2 FRNRAP. DNA for the CDR3: TGTGCTAGTGGTTTAGGGACAGGGGGACTGAGCTCCTACAATGAGCAGTTCTTC. This encodes CASGLGTGGLSSYNEQFF.

V is TRBV6-6 and J is TRBJ1-2, with 10 bases identical to TRBD1. The V and J ends lost 6 bases and 1 base, in that order; junction bases with no gene match: 8. The CDR3 totals 16 residues. Germline values: CDR1 MNHNY, CDR2 SVGAGI (reference sequence). CDR3 sequence: CASRIPGTGDNYGYTF. The CDR3 region has the DNA TGTGCCAGCAGAATCCCCGGGACAGGGGATAACTATGGCTACACCTTC.

V usage is TRBV9 and J usage is TRBJ2-1; 8 bases line up with TRBD2. From germline, CDR1 is SGDLS and CDR2 YYNGEE. The CDR3 loop spans 16 amino acids. V shed 0 bases, J shed 13 bases, and the junction held 15 bases outside the gene matches. The CDR3 here is CASSVGSLALGGVQFF. The DNA for the CDR3 is TGTGCCAGCAGCGTAGGGTCCTTAGCCCTCGGGGGGGTACAGTTCTTC.

This chain connects TRBV29-1 to TRBJ2-1, with 9 bases that match TRBD1. Germline V gene data show CDR1 as SQVTM and CDR2 as ANQGSEA. This CDR3 has 15 amino acids. V lost 3 bases and J lost 1; bases outside the gene matches: 4. The CDR3 DNA follows: TGCAGCGTTGATGCCGGGACAGGGTCCTACAATGAGCAGTTCTTC. This encodes CSVDAGTGSYNEQFF.

This sequence joins TRBV7-2 and TRBJ1-3; no firm D call. CDR3 size: 15 residues. With 1 base removed from V and 1 base from J, the gap between germline ends came to 8 bases. Germline-derived CDR1 and CDR2 are SGHTA and FQGNSA. In DNA form, the CDR3 reads TGTGCCAGCAGCTTAGGTTGGCTTTCTGGAAACACCATATATTTT. Translating gives CASSLGWLSGNTIYF.